One sample yielded the 27 T cell receptor beta chains listed below, sequenced in a study of blood T cell repertoires in COVID-19 (dated by TCRdb to about 2020). Library method: the immunoSEQ multiplex PCR assay. As stored in TCRdb, this immuneACCESS dataset retains in-frame rearrangements with V and J assigned. A fraction of the clones does not appear; measured against another copy, unresolved V genes explain less than half of the discrepancy, and the remainder lacks a known reason. The sample table shows under 200,000 clones, and roughly 80% are seen once. The ten most abundant clones make up 2.8% of the sample. Sequenced sample: peripheral blood. These receptors came from a man between 65 and 85 years old with acute or convalescent COVID-19.

This chain joins TRBV5-4 and TRBJ1-2; 8 bases align to TRBD1. The CDR3 is made up of 16 amino acids. J lost 8 bases, V lost 0 bases, and 12 bases had no gene match. Germline CDR1 and CDR2: SGHNT and YYREEE (reference sequence). The chain's CDR3 is CASSLGSTGALGGYTF. The CDR3 DNA follows: TGTGCCAGCAGCTTGGGGTCGACAGGGGCCCTTGGAGGCTACACCTTC.

CDR3 sequence: CASSEPSAPYEQYF. In DNA form, the CDR3 reads TGTGCCAGCAGTGAGCCTAGCGCGCCCTACGAGCAGTACTTC. The chain combines TRBV25-1 with TRBJ2-7; a possible D gene is TRBD2 (6 bases). The CDR3 consists of 14 residues. The germline CDR1 and CDR2 sequences are MGHDK and SYGVNS. V dropped 3 bases and J dropped 2 bases, with 11 bases sitting between them.

This clone has only one observation. V gene TRBV13 combines with J gene TRBJ1-5; D is perhaps TRBD1 (5 bases). The V end was cut by 4 bases, the J end by 0 bases, with 7 bases between. The CDR3 is made up of 14 amino acids. In germline, CDR1 is PRHDT, CDR2 FYEKMQ (reference sequence). The CDR3 loop is CASSYRYSNQPQHF. In DNA form, the CDR3 reads TGTGCCAGCAGCTACAGGTATAGCAATCAGCCCCAGCATTTT.

This clone was found once. Here the CDR3 reads CASSDIHTEAFF. CDR3 sequence (DNA): TGTGCCAGCAGTGACATACACACTGAAGCTTTCTTT. The chain joins TRBV28 to TRBJ1-1; D remains ambiguous. The V gene lost 5 bases and the J gene lost 3 bases, with 7 bases spanning the gap. The CDR3 consists of 12 residues. Germline CDR1 MDHEN, CDR2 SYDVKM.

This clone showed up just a few times. The chain recombines TRBV11-3 with TRBJ2-6, with 8 bases matching TRBD1. Germline lookup yields CDR1 SGHNT and CDR2 YENEEA. This CDR3 contains 17 residues. V shed 4 bases, J shed 0 bases, and the junction held 5 bases outside the gene matches. The CDR3 coding sequence is TGTGCCAGCAGCTCGGGACAGGCCCACTCTGGGGCCAACGTCCTGACTTTC. This codes for CASSSGQAHSGANVLTF.

CDR3 loop: CASSLARVDQPQHF. CDR3 nucleotide sequence: TGTGCCAGCAGTTTAGCCAGGGTGGATCAGCCCCAGCATTTT. V and J are TRBV27 and TRBJ1-5, with D possibly matching TRBD1 (5 bases). Trimming took off 2 bases at V and 5 bases at J, with 10 bases between the two ends. This CDR3 has 14 amino acids. The germline V gene encodes CDR1 MNHEY and CDR2 SMNVEV (reference sequence).

DNA for the CDR3: TGTGCCACCCTGGTGGAAGGAGCGCTCTCTGAAGCTTTCTTT. Translated: CATLVEGALSEAFF. The chain recombines TRBV24-1 with TRBJ1-1; D is ambiguous. Germline CDR1 reads KGHDR; CDR2 reads SFDVKD. Between the trimmed V and J ends, which lost 9 bases and 6 bases, there was a span of 19 bases. The CDR3 consists of 14 residues.

This clone occurred a few times. The CDR3 reads CASSPDRVGTDTQYF. In nucleotides, the CDR3 is TGTGCCAGCAGTCCGGACAGGGTGGGCACAGATACGCAGTATTTT. J is TRBJ2-3 and V is TRBV6-5; 8 bases are a match to TRBD1. This CDR3 is 15 amino acids long. The V segment lost 5 bases and the J segment 1 base; nucleotides outside the gene matches: 5. The germline V gene has CDR1 MNHEY and CDR2 SVGAGI.

V usage is TRBV6-5 and J usage is TRBJ2-1; 9 bases align to TRBD2. There are 15 residues in the CDR3. The V gene end was trimmed by 2 bases and the J gene end by 6 bases; junction bases not matched to a gene: 5. CDR1 and CDR2 (germline): MNHEY, SVGAGI. CDR3 nucleotides: TGTGCCAGCAGTTACGCTAGCGGGATGGTCAATGAGCAGTTCTTC. Translation gives CASSYASGMVNEQFF.

This clone was detected a few times. The sample contains more than one DNA sequence encoding this CDR3. The chain carries TRBV7-2 and TRBJ2-3; TRBD2 is a possible D gene (7 bases). Germline lookup yields CDR1 SGHTA and CDR2 FQGNSA. Trimming removed 5 bases from V and 6 bases from J, with 15 bases in between. The CDR3 is 14 residues long. CDR3 coding DNA: TGTGCCAGCAGCCCCGAGGGGGGGTGGGATACGCAGTATTTT. Amino acid sequence: CASSPEGGWDTQYF.

The rearrangement links TRBV11-3 to TRBJ2-1; D ambiguous. CDR3 size: 12 residues. CDR1 and CDR2 from the germline V gene are SGHNT and YENEEA. Trimming shortened V by 6 bases and J by 5 bases, and 8 bases separated the two germline ends. CDR3 in DNA: TGTGCCAGCAGTATAACAGACAATGAGCAGTTCTTC. Its protein is CASSITDNEQFF.

The V call is TRBV5-4, the J call TRBJ2-2; 9 bases match TRBD2. The V gene end was trimmed by 4 bases and the J gene end by 4 bases; junction bases not matched to a gene: 8. The CDR3 is 16 residues long. Germline V gene sequence: CDR1 SGHNT, CDR2 YYREEE (reference sequence). The CDR3 is CASSHGLRGGTGELFF. In nucleotides, the CDR3 is TGTGCCAGCAGCCACGGGTTGCGGGGGGGCACCGGGGAGCTGTTTTTT.

V gene TRBV6-4 combines with J gene TRBJ1-2; D unclear. Trimming took off 6 bases at V and 0 bases at J, with 11 bases between the two ends. The CDR3 extends over 14 amino acids. Germline V gene sequence: CDR1 MRHNA, CDR2 SNTAGT. The CDR3 region has the DNA TGTGCCAGCAGCCCAGCCGGGACTAACTATGGCTACACCTTC. Translating it yields CASSPAGTNYGYTF.

This clone has only a few counts. This rearrangement joins TRBV1 to TRBJ2-7; no check of the table's D call, TRBD2, against the DNA was made. TRBV1 is termed a pseudogene. This CDR3 is built from 16 residues. CDR3 sequence: CTSSQESLAGAHEQYF. The CDR3 nucleotides read TGCACCAGCAGCCAAGAGAGCCTAGCGGGAGCCCACGAGCAGTACTTC.

The chain combines TRBV23-1 with TRBJ2-7, with a tentative D call TRBD2 (5 bases). TRBV23-1 counts as an open reading frame of uncertain function. The CDR3 is made up of 14 amino acids. Trimming took off 3 bases at V and 3 bases at J, with 12 bases between the two ends. The CDR3, as DNA: TGCGCCAGCAGTCATCAACGGGGATTCTACGAGCAGTACTTC. This translates into CASSHQRGFYEQYF.

This clone showed up just once. The CDR3, as DNA: TGCAGCGTTGGGACAGGGAACGGACATCAGCCCCAGCATTTT. Protein: CSVGTGNGHQPQHF. The chain employs TRBV29-1 and TRBJ1-5; TRBD1 agrees at 8 bases. This CDR3 is 14 amino acids long. CDR1 and CDR2 (germline): SQVTM, ANQGSEA. V dropped 4 bases and J dropped 5; count of bases not matched to a gene: 7.

The rearrangement joins TRBV6-6 to TRBJ2-1, with 7 positions matching TRBD2. Germline loops: CDR1 MNHNY, CDR2 SVGAGI (reference sequence). V shed 0 bases and J 8 bases; nucleotides not matched to a gene: 10. The CDR3 consists of 16 residues. The CDR3 sequence is CASSYSSLGGRHEQFF. For the CDR3, the DNA is TGTGCCAGCAGTTACTCGAGTCTGGGAGGGCGCCATGAGCAGTTCTTC.

This clone turned up a few times. V gene TRBV14 combines with J gene TRBJ2-7, with D maybe TRBD1 (5 bases). CDR1 and CDR2 (germline): SGHDN, FVKESK. The CDR3 runs 13 residues. V gave up 1 base and J gave up 7 bases, with 11 bases separating them. CDR3 nucleotides: TGTGCCAGCAGCCAAGTCGTAGGGGTTGAGCAGTACTTC. Its protein is CASSQVVGVEQYF.

The V gene is TRBV4-1, the J gene TRBJ2-2; D not certain. From germline, CDR1 is MGHRA and CDR2 YSYEKL. The CDR3 totals 15 residues. V lost 4 bases and J lost 0, with 9 bases in between. The CDR3 reads CASSLNAANTGELFF. For the CDR3, the DNA is TGCGCCAGCAGCCTCAATGCGGCGAACACCGGGGAGCTGTTTTTT.

V usage is TRBV7-6 and J usage is TRBJ2-5; D is possibly TRBD2 (7 bases). The CDR3 is made up of 15 amino acids. Per germline, CDR1 SGHVS and CDR2 FNYEAQ. The V gene lost 5 bases and the J gene lost 0 bases, with 13 bases spanning the gap. The chain's CDR3 is CASSRRGGYQETQYF. The DNA for the CDR3 is TGTGCCAGCAGCAGGAGGGGGGGGTACCAAGAGACCCAGTACTTC.

The CDR3 DNA follows: TGTGCCAGCAGGGCGGGAGGGCCAGATACGCAGTATTTT. Translated: CASRAGGPDTQYF. This chain joins TRBV6-5 and TRBJ2-3, with 9 bases lining up with TRBD2. Germline V gene lookup returns CDR1 MNHEY and CDR2 SVGAGI. CDR3 length: 13 amino acids. J lost 4 bases, V lost 6 bases, and 2 bases had no gene match.

This clone was found a few times. Other DNA sequences in the sample encode the same CDR3. The chain couples TRBV15 to TRBJ1-1; D may be TRBD1 (5 bases). CDR1 LNHNV and CDR2 YYDKDF come from the germline V gene (reference sequence). CDR3 length: 15 amino acids. The V end was cut by 0 bases, the J end by 4 bases, with 12 bases between. This CDR3 is CATSRDRGSGTEAFF. The CDR3 nucleotides read TGTGCCACCAGCAGAGATCGGGGGTCAGGCACTGAAGCTTTCTTT.

For the CDR3, the DNA is TGTGCCAGCAGCTATGACAGGGGCGACACTGAAGCTTTCTTT. Its protein is CASSYDRGDTEAFF. The V gene is TRBV5-4, the J gene TRBJ1-1, with TRBD1 matching 8 bases. After removal of 3 bases from V and 3 bases from J, the junction contained 4 bases not matched to a gene. The CDR3 loop spans 14 amino acids. Per germline, CDR1 SGHNT and CDR2 YYREEE (reference sequence).

This clone was seen a handful of times. The chain carries TRBV28 and TRBJ1-5; D is unresolved. This CDR3 comprises 13 residues. V was trimmed by 3 bases and J by 6 bases, leaving 9 bases between them. The germline CDR1 and CDR2 sequences are MDHEN and SYDVKM. This CDR3 is CASSLGRLQPQHF. DNA of the CDR3: TGTGCCAGCAGTTTGGGCCGGCTTCAGCCCCAGCATTTT.

This clone has a count of ten or more. V and J are TRBV24-1 and TRBJ2-5, with TRBD2 matching over 11 bases. Trimming cost V 7 bases and J 4 bases; bases outside gene matches: 1. Germline assignment: CDR1 KGHDR and CDR2 SFDVKD. This CDR3 has 13 residues. CDR3 DNA sequence: TGTGCCACCAGCACTAGCGGGAGAGAGACCCAGTACTTC. It yields the protein CATSTSGRETQYF.

Concerning this clone: The junction differs from germline at one of its ends, possibly a read error. This chain joins TRBV4-3 and TRBJ2-5; 13 positions match TRBD2. Germline CDR1 is LGHNA and CDR2 is YSLEER. The CDR3 covers 16 residues. This CDR3 is CACSLGTSGILETQYF. For the CDR3, the DNA is TGCGCCTGCAGCCTTGGGACTAGCGGGATCTTAGAGACCCAGTACTTC.

J is TRBJ1-2 and V is TRBV28, with TRBD1 as a possible D gene (5 bases). V gave up 5 bases and J gave up 7 bases, with 20 bases separating them. CDR3 length: 15 amino acids. Germline V gene lookup returns CDR1 MDHEN and CDR2 SYDVKM. The CDR3 DNA reads as TGTGCCAGCAGTAATAGCCGGGGGTTAGGTGGTGGCTACACCTTC. It yields the protein CASSNSRGLGGGYTF.